A single sample gave rise to the 8 T cell receptor beta chains below, sequenced in a study of immune characterization of retroperitoneal liposarcoma. MiXCR, run by TCRdb on the PCR reads, gives a single entry per CDR3 protein. The sample records about 10,000 distinct CDR3 sequences, 37% being singletons. Material: tumor tissue. The receptor set was obtained from a male donor with retroperitoneal liposarcoma.

J is TRBJ1-4 and V is TRBV6-6, with 10 bases identical to TRBD1. The germline gives CDR1 MNHNY, CDR2 SVGAGI (reference sequence). V lost 2 bases to trimming and J lost 4 bases; unmatched junction nucleotides: 7. CDR3 length equals 17 residues. The CDR3 sequence is CASSYRAGTGVNEKLFF. CDR3 sequence (DNA): TGTGCCAGCAGTTACAGGGCCGGGACAGGGGTTAATGAAAAACTGTTTTTT.

In this sample, this clonotype turned up a few times. The V gene is TRBV12-3 or TRBV12-4, the J gene TRBJ2-5; D unresolved. The better agreement between TRBJ2-1 and the DNA end casts doubt on the J call. The CDR3 covers 14 residues. CDR3 sequence reads: CASSSSLYSYEQFF. In DNA form, the CDR3 reads TGTGCCAGCAGTTCAAGTCTGTACTCCTACGAGCAGTTCTTC.

The gene calls are TRBV12-3 or TRBV12-4 and TRBJ2-1; TRBD2 aligns across 15 bases. The closer fit of TRBJ2-7 to the DNA end suggests the J call may be wrong. The CDR3 contains 20 residues. CDR3 bases: TGTGCCAGCAGCGTGGGACTAGCGGGAGGAGGGGCCAAAACCTACTACGAGCAGTACTTC. Its protein product is CASSVGLAGGGAKTYYEQYF.

This clonotype was observed once. The genes are TRBV24-1 and TRBJ2-5; D ambiguous. The CDR3 totals 15 residues. Trimming took off 0 bases at V and 2 bases at J, with 9 bases between the two ends. The germline V gene encodes CDR1 KGHDR and CDR2 SFDVKD. The CDR3 protein is CATSDLRQSQETQYF. CDR3 coding DNA: TGTGCCACCAGTGATTTGCGGCAGTCTCAAGAGACCCAGTACTTC.

This clonotype was found many times. The chain combines TRBV7-2 with TRBJ2-1; TRBD2 aligns across 11 bases. CDR1 is SGHTA and CDR2 is FQGNSA in the germline V gene. The trim removed 5 bases at V and 0 bases at J, leaving 12 bases unmatched. This CDR3 region has 19 residues. CDR3 amino acids: CASSSPTSGGLSSYNEQFF. DNA for the CDR3: TGTGCCAGCAGCAGCCCTACTAGCGGGGGTCTGAGCTCCTACAATGAGCAGTTCTTC.

V and J are TRBV5-1 and TRBJ2-5; D may match TRBD1 or TRBD2 (5 bases each). CDR3 size: 13 residues. The germline V gene has CDR1 SGHRS and CDR2 YFSETQ. V gave up 3 bases and J gave up 7 bases, with 13 bases separating them. The CDR3 sequence is CASSSGGEGTQYF. CDR3 sequence (DNA): TGCGCCAGCAGCTCTGGGGGAGAGGGGACCCAGTACTTC.

As concerns this clonotype: In this CDR3 the conserved last residue, phenylalanine or tryptophan, is missing, so a read error is likely. The genes are TRBV11-2 and TRBJ2-7, with D tentatively TRBD2 (6 bases). The J call may be in error: the DNA end matches TRBJ2-1 better. There are 18 residues in the CDR3. Germline CDR1 is SGHAT and CDR2 is FQNNGV. The DNA for the CDR3 is TGTGCCAGCAGCAAAATGAGAGCCGGGACTTCGAGCTCCTACGAGCAGTTCTTA. It codes for CASSKMRAGTSSSYEQFL.

The chain couples TRBV20-1 to TRBJ2-5, with 9 bases matching TRBD2. Matching the DNA end better, TRBJ2-7 makes the J call doubtful. This CDR3 comprises 14 residues. Germline V CDR1 and CDR2: DFQATT, SNEGSKA (reference sequence). CDR3 sequence (DNA): TGCAGTGCTAGTTTTAGCGGGAGAGGCTACGAGCAGTACTTC. It specifies CSASFSGRGYEQYF.